This passage covers 12 T cell receptor beta chains from one sample sequenced in a study of glioma-infiltrating T cells after dendritic cell vaccination. Assay: immunoSEQ multiplex PCR; the TCRdb copy retains only in-frame clones and omits some. The table has more than 95,000 clones, roughly 80% seen once. The sequencing used blood, collected before dendritic cell vaccination. Every receptor here comes from a human donor with glioblastoma.

V usage is TRBV4-3 and J usage is TRBJ2-3, with 10 bases identical to TRBD2. This CDR3 region has 16 residues. After removal of 5 bases from V and 3 bases from J, the junction contained 8 bases not matched to a gene. Germline values: CDR1 LGHNA, CDR2 YSLEER. CDR3 DNA: TGCGCCAGCAGCTATCTCCTAGCGGGGGTGACAGATACGCAGTATTTT. Its protein is CASSYLLAGVTDTQYF.

The V call is TRBV5-1, the J call TRBJ2-1; 9 bases are shared with TRBD1. J gave up 5 bases and V 2 bases, and 2 bases lay outside the gene matches. Germline CDR1 and CDR2: SGHRS and YFSETQ. This CDR3 has 14 amino acids. The CDR3 is CASSFGTGNNEQFF. As DNA, the CDR3 is TGCGCCAGCAGCTTCGGGACAGGGAACAATGAGCAGTTCTTC.

This rearrangement joins TRBV6-5 to TRBJ2-5; 8 nucleotides match TRBD2. Germline V lookup: CDR1 MNHEY, CDR2 SVGAGI. The junction had 12 bases not matched to a gene; V was cut back by 7 bases and J by 5 bases. This CDR3 contains 15 residues. The CDR3 region has the DNA TGTGCCAGCACCCCCCTCGGGGGGGGCTGGGAGACCCAGTACTTC. This encodes CASTPLGGGWETQYF.

This chain connects TRBV11-3 to TRBJ2-2, with 8 bases aligning to TRBD1. The V segment lost 1 base and the J segment 5 bases; nucleotides outside the gene matches: 12. In germline, CDR1 is SGHNT, CDR2 YENEEA. CDR3 length: 18 residues. For the CDR3, the DNA is TGTGCCAGCAGCTTAGGCCAGGGGGCTGGTGGAGGGACCGGGGAGCTGTTTTTT. The encoded protein is CASSLGQGAGGGTGELFF.

V usage is TRBV6-1 and J usage is TRBJ1-2; perhaps TRBD1 as D (5 bases). V lost 6 bases, J lost 2 bases, and 16 bases lay in between. The V gene's germline CDR1 is MNHNS and CDR2 SASEGT. This CDR3 is 15 amino acids long. The chain's CDR3 is CASSYTARGNYGYTF. Written as DNA, the CDR3 is TGTGCCAGCAGCTATACCGCTCGGGGGAACTATGGCTACACCTTC.

The CDR3 loop reads CASRGGGTSYEQYF. The CDR3 DNA reads TGTGCCAGCAGAGGCGGGGGGACGTCCTACGAGCAGTACTTC. This chain links TRBV2 with TRBJ2-7, with 8 bases fitting TRBD2. The germline V gene encodes CDR1 SNHLY and CDR2 FYNNEI. CDR3 length equals 14 residues. The J segment lost 1 base and the V segment lost 6 bases, leaving 5 bases of the junction unmatched.

The CDR3 here is CASSQDIAGAVYGYTF. DNA of the CDR3: TGCGCCAGCAGCCAAGATATAGCAGGGGCGGTTTATGGCTACACCTTC. This chain joins TRBV4-1 and TRBJ1-2, with TRBD1 as a possible D gene (6 bases). The CDR3 length is 16 residues. Germline V gene lookup returns CDR1 MGHRA and CDR2 YSYEKL. V was shortened by 0 bases and J by 5 bases, with 16 bases between the two germline ends.

The chain links TRBV6-1 to TRBJ1-3; D ambiguous. V gave up 1 base and J gave up 1 base, with 11 bases separating them. The CDR3 covers 16 residues. Germline CDR1 is MNHNS and CDR2 is SASEGT. For the CDR3, the DNA is TGTGCCAGCAGTGAAGGTCATTTGGAGTCTGGAAACACCATATATTTT. Translation: CASSEGHLESGNTIYF.

The rearrangement joins TRBV30 to TRBJ1-6; 7 nucleotides align to TRBD1. The ends lost 4 bases at V and 5 bases at J; junction bases unmatched: 2. Germline values: CDR1 GTSNPN, CDR2 SVGIG (reference sequence). CDR3 length: 13 amino acids. The CDR3 nucleotides are TGTGCCTGGACAGGGGGAAATAATTCACCCCTCCACTTT. This encodes CAWTGGNNSPLHF.

The sample holds a few counts of this clone. The genes are TRBV10-2 and TRBJ1-1, with 7 bases matching TRBD1. The CDR3 runs to 14 residues. Germline loops: CDR1 WSHSY, CDR2 SAAADI. V dropped 6 bases and J dropped 4; count of bases not matched to a gene: 8. CDR3 DNA sequence: TGCGCCAGCAGATTGACAGGGTCTGGCACTGAAGCTTTCTTT. This gives the protein CASRLTGSGTEAFF.

The genes are TRBV7-9 and TRBJ2-7, with 8 bases lining up with TRBD1. There are 14 residues in the CDR3. Germline CDR1 is SEHNR and CDR2 is FQNEAQ (reference sequence). Trimming took 4 bases from V and 3 from J; bases not matched to a gene: 5. CDR3 bases: TGTGCCAGCAGCTACGTGACAGGGGACTACGAGCAGTACTTC. Its protein is CASSYVTGDYEQYF.

This clone is a singleton in its sample. This rearrangement joins TRBV4-3 to TRBJ2-1; the D is unclear. The germline V gene has CDR1 LGHNA and CDR2 YSLEER. Trimming shortened V by 1 base and J by 4 bases, and 8 bases separated the two germline ends. This CDR3 has 14 residues. This CDR3 reads CASSQVGSYNEQFF. DNA for the CDR3: TGCGCCAGCAGCCAAGTGGGCAGTTACAATGAGCAGTTCTTC.